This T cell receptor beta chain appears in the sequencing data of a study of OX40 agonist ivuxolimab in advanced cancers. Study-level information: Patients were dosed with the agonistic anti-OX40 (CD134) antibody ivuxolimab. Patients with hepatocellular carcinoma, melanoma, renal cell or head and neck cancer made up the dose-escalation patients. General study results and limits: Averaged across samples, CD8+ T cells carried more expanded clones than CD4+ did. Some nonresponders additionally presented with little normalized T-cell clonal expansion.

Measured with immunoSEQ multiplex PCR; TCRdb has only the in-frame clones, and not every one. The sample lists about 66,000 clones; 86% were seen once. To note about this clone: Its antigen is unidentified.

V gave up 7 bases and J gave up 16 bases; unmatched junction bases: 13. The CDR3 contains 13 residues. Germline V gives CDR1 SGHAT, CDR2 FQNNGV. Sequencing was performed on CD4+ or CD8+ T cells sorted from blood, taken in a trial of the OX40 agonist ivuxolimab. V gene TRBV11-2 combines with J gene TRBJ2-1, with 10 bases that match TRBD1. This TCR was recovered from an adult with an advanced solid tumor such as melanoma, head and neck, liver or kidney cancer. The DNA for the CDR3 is TGTGCCAGCACCCCAGTAAGAGGGACAGGGGAATTCTTC. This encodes CASTPVRGTGEFF.